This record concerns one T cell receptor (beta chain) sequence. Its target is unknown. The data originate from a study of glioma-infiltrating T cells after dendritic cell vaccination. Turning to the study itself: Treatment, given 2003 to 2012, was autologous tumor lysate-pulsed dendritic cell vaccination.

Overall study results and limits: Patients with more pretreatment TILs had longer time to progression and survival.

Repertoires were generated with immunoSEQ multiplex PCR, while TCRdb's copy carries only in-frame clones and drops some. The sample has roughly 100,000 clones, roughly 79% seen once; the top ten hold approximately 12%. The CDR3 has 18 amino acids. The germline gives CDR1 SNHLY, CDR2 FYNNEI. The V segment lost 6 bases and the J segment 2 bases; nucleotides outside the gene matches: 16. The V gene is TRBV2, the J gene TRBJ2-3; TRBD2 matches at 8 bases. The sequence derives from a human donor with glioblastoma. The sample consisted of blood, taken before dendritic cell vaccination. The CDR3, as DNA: TGTGCCAGCAGGCTCCAATGGTTTAGCGGGGCACACACAGATACGCAGTATTTT. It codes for CASRLQWFSGAHTDTQYF.